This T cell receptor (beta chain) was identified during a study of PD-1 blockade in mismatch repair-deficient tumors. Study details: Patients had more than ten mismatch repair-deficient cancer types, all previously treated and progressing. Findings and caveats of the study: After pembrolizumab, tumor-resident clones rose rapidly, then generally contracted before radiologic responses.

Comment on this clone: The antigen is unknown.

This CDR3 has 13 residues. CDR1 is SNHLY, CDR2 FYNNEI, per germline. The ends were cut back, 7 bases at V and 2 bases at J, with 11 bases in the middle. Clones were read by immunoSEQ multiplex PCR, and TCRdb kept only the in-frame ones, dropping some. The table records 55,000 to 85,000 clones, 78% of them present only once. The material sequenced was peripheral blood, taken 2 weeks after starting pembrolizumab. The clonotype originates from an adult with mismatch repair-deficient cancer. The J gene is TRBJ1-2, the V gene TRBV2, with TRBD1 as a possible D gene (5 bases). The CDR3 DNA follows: TGTGCCAGCATGCTCAGGGTGAACTATGGCTACACCTTC. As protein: CASMLRVNYGYTF.